This is a list of T cell receptor beta chains from one sample in a study of T cells expressing NK-cell markers. No DNA is given; TCRdb re-called the 5' RACE reads and lists each CDR3 protein once. The repertoire table contains 150,000 to 180,000 distinct CDR3 sequences. The specimen was blood T cells: a sorted CD56 or NKG2C T cell subset, CD4+ or CD8+ T cells, or bulk PBMC T cells (not recorded which). The receptors here all came from a woman aged 45 to 65 in good health. CDR3s include the opening cysteine and the closing phenylalanine or tryptophan.

CDR3aa | v_gene | len | j_gene
CASSSQRTGSPQNQPQHF | TRBV7-8 | 18 | TRBJ1-5
CASSFFANEQFF | TRBV19 | 12 | TRBJ2-1
CASSLAGNSNQPQHF | TRBV7-8 | 15 | TRBJ1-5
CASIQGALNTEAFF | TRBV6-2/TRBV6-3 | 14 | TRBJ1-1
CASSQVREAEETQYF | TRBV14 | 15 | TRBJ2-5
CASSLGGSGTNQPQHF | TRBV12-3/TRBV12-4 | 16 | TRBJ1-5
CATSGLITDTQYF | TRBV24-1 | 13 | TRBJ2-3
CASSLTYDRMNTEAFF | TRBV27 | 16 | TRBJ1-1
CATSDLVGQWQAVFAEAFF | TRBV24-1 | 19 | TRBJ1-1
CASSQSAPLQGDEQYF | TRBV3-1 | 16 | TRBJ2-7
CAISADLTDQVTYEQYF | TRBV10-3 | 17 | TRBJ2-7
CSARMGLAVNEQFF | TRBV20-1 | 14 | TRBJ2-1
CASRSGSYEQFF | TRBV6-1 | 12 | TRBJ2-1
CASSQDLDNEQFF | TRBV4-2 | 13 | TRBJ2-1
CASSLIGHEQYF | TRBV27 | 12 | TRBJ2-7
CASRDPGTSGNEQFF | TRBV2 | 15 | TRBJ2-1
CASSLDEQAGYTF | TRBV12-3/TRBV12-4 | 13 | TRBJ1-2
CASRGGRGEQFF | TRBV9 | 12 | TRBJ2-1
CARPDRERYEQYF | TRBV12-3/TRBV12-4 | 13 | TRBJ2-7
CASGRAYLYEQYF | TRBV27 | 13 | TRBJ2-7
CVSAGHGTEAFF | TRBV2 | 12 | TRBJ1-1
CASSQGKTYNEQFF | TRBV27 | 14 | TRBJ2-1
CASSLAGGAGQPQHF | TRBV27 | 15 | TRBJ1-5